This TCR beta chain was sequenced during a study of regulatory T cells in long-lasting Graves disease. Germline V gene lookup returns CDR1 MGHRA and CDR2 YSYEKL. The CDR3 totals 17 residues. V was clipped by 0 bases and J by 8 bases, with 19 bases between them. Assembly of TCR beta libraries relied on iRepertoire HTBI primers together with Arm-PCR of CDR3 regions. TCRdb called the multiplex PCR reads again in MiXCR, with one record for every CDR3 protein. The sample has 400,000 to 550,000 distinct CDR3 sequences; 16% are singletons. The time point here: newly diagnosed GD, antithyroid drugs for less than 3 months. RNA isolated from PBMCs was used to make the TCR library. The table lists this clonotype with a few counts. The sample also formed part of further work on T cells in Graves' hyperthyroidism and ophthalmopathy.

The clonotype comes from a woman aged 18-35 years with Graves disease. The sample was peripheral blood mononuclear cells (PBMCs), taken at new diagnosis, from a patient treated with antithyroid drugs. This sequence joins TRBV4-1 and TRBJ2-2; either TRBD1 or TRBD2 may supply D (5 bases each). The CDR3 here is CASSQDRGRPTPGELFF. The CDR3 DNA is TGCGCCAGCAGCCAAGATCGGGGCCGCCCCACACCTGGGGAGCTGTTTTTT.